This TCR beta chain was identified during a study of early T cells in non-severe SARS-CoV-2 infection. General study results and limits: Anti-spike CD8 specificities were favored by VDJdb matching, whose results missed private and CD4 specificities.

Individual cDNA molecules received unique molecular identifiers. TCRdb analysed the 5' RACE reads with MiXCR anew, one entry per CDR3 protein. Found here are about 68,000 distinct CDR3 sequences, about 11% of them singletons; the top ten hold around 5.8%. This CDR3 spans 14 amino acids. Germline lookup yields CDR1 LGHDT and CDR2 YNNKEL (reference sequence). With 3 bases removed from V and 11 bases from J, the gap between germline ends came to 14 bases. Comment on this clonotype: No antigen is known for it.

The chain employs TRBV3-1 and TRBJ1-6, with D tentatively TRBD1 (6 bases). The sequenced material came from whole blood. The sequence came from an adult who was a healthcare worker with PCR-confirmed SARS-CoV-2 infection or an uninfected control (not recorded which). The CDR3 spells CASSQMLQGTPLHF. The CDR3 nucleotides read TGTGCCAGCAGCCAGATGCTACAGGGTACACCCCTCCACTTT.